Shown below are 29 T cell receptor beta chains from a single sample sequenced in a study of shared clonotypes between healthy human individuals. Using immunoSEQ multiplex PCR, the repertoire was profiled, and TCRdb retains in-frame clones only, with some absent. The data hold approximately 620,000 clones, with roughly 97% observed a single time. The source material was naive CD4+ T cells sorted from blood. Stated subset: CD45RA+ positively selected. Receptors were obtained from a woman aged 25 to 39 in good health.

The rearrangement links TRBV2 to TRBJ2-3, with a weak D call TRBD2 (5 bases). Per germline, CDR1 SNHLY and CDR2 FYNNEI. The CDR3 is 16 amino acids. V dropped 7 bases and J dropped 3 bases, with 20 bases sitting between them. In nucleotides, the CDR3 is TGTGCCAGCAAGATGTGGGAAATCAGGAGGACAGATACGCAGTATTTT. This translates into CASKMWEIRRTDTQYF.

This rearrangement joins TRBV2 to TRBJ1-6; D perhaps matches TRBD1 (5 bases). This CDR3 is built from 14 residues. Trimming took off 4 bases at V and 9 bases at J, with 13 bases between the two ends. Germline CDR1 reads SNHLY; CDR2 reads FYNNEI. The DNA for the CDR3 is TGTGCCAGCAGTGTTAAGGGGACTGGTTCACCCCTCCACTTT. Translation: CASSVKGTGSPLHF. The variable domain in full, completed from reference TRBV2 and TRBJ1-6, reads EPEVTQTPSHQVTQMGQEVILRCVPISNHLYFYWYRQILGQKVEFLVSFYNNEISEKSEIFDDQFSVERPDGSNFTLKIRSTKLEDSAMYFCASSVKGTGSPLHFGNGTRLTVT.

V is TRBV5-4 and J is TRBJ1-2; D not resolved. Trimming shortened V by 4 bases and J by 4 bases, and 11 bases separated the two germline ends. Germline CDR1 is SGHNT and CDR2 is YYREEE (reference sequence). CDR3 length: 13 amino acids. CDR3 nucleotide sequence: TGTGCCAGCAGCCGGACGGAGGTCTATGGCTACACCTTC. Translating gives CASSRTEVYGYTF.

The chain employs TRBV27 and TRBJ2-7, with a tentative D call TRBD1 (5 bases). The germline CDR1 and CDR2 sequences are MNHEY and SMNVEV (reference sequence). CDR3 length: 15 amino acids. Trimming took off 5 bases at V and 6 bases at J, with 20 bases between the two ends. The CDR3 coding sequence is TGTGCCAGCAGTACGACAGCCCTCTTGACGGTCGAGCAGTACTTC. The encoded protein is CASSTTALLTVEQYF.

The chain joins TRBV28 to TRBJ2-7; D is tentatively TRBD1 or TRBD2 (5 bases each). CDR1 is MDHEN and CDR2 is SYDVKM in the germline V gene. Trimming pared 4 bases from V and 5 bases from J, leaving 15 bases between. This CDR3 has 14 residues. CDR3 residues: CASSSPGTGDEQYF. The DNA of the CDR3 is TGTGCCAGCAGTTCCCCCGGGACCGGGGACGAGCAGTACTTC.

V and J are TRBV4-1 and TRBJ1-2, with a tentative D call TRBD1 (5 bases). Trimming took 0 bases from V and 5 from J, leaving 7 bases between them. The germline V gene encodes CDR1 MGHRA and CDR2 YSYEKL. This CDR3 contains 13 residues. This CDR3 reads CASSQEAGYGYTF. CDR3 coding DNA: TGCGCCAGCAGCCAAGAGGCAGGGTATGGCTACACCTTC.

The V call is TRBV7-9, the J call TRBJ2-1; 7 positions match TRBD2. V dropped 5 bases and J dropped 9; count of bases not matched to a gene: 22. Germline CDR1 reads SEHNR; CDR2 reads FQNEAQ (reference sequence). CDR3 length: 18 residues. The CDR3 reads CASSLPWSGTTYTVEQFF. CDR3 in DNA: TGTGCCAGCAGCCTCCCCTGGTCCGGGACTACCTACACCGTTGAGCAGTTCTTC.

V and J are TRBV7-9 and TRBJ2-5, with D perhaps TRBD2 (5 bases). The DNA end is more similar to TRBJ2-7, so the J call may be wrong. Looked up from germline, CDR1 is SEHNR and CDR2 is FQNEAQ (reference sequence). CDR3 length equals 14 residues. CDR3 residues: CASSPRTGTYEQYF. CDR3 DNA: TGTGCCAGCAGCCCACGGACGGGAACCTACGAGCAGTACTTC.

This chain connects TRBV28 to TRBJ1-1, with D perhaps matching TRBD1 (5 bases). The ends were cut back, 1 base at V and 2 bases at J, with 14 bases in the middle. The germline CDR1 and CDR2 sequences are MDHEN and SYDVKM. The CDR3 covers 16 residues. The CDR3 sequence: CASSLYRGRINTEAFF. Here the CDR3 DNA reads TGTGCCAGCAGTTTATATCGGGGGAGGATCAACACTGAAGCTTTCTTT.

V is TRBV5-1 and J is TRBJ1-1; a weak D match, TRBD1 (6 bases). The CDR3 is made up of 14 amino acids. The germline V gene has CDR1 SGHRS and CDR2 YFSETQ. Deletions cut 0 bases from V and 5 bases from J, with 11 bases between. CDR3 sequence: CASSLEGGYTEAFF. CDR3 DNA sequence: TGCGCCAGCAGCTTGGAGGGGGGCTATACTGAAGCTTTCTTT. Full variable domain (outside the CDR3, taken from reference TRBV5-1 and TRBJ1-1): KAGVTQTPRYLIKTRGQQVTLSCSPISGHRSVSWYQQTPGQGLQFLFEYFSETQRNKGNFPGRFSGRQFSNSRSEMNVSTLELGDSALYLCASSLEGGYTEAFFGQGTRLTVV.

The chain is built from TRBV6-5 and TRBJ2-7; no clear D. The CDR3 contains 16 residues. The V end was cut by 0 bases, the J end by 0 bases, with 12 bases between. Germline lookup yields CDR1 MNHEY and CDR2 SVGAGI. This chain's CDR3 is CASSYSPDRSSYEQYF. CDR3 DNA sequence: TGTGCCAGCAGTTACTCGCCAGACCGGAGCTCCTACGAGCAGTACTTC.

Concerning this clone: At the DNA level, this CDR3 is encoded by other sequences in the same sample as well. The V call is TRBV6-6, the J call TRBJ1-4; unclear D gene. The CDR3 has 12 amino acids. V gave up 0 bases and J gave up 5 bases, with 1 base separating them. Germline V gives CDR1 MNHNY, CDR2 SVGAGI (reference sequence). The CDR3 reads CASSYSNEKLFF. DNA for the CDR3: TGTGCCAGCAGTTACTCGAATGAAAAACTGTTTTTT.

This clone has just one count. The genes are TRBV27 and TRBJ1-4, with no clear D. V gave up 5 bases and J gave up 3 bases, with 13 bases separating them. CDR1 MNHEY and CDR2 SMNVEV come from the germline V gene (reference sequence). CDR3 length: 15 amino acids. The CDR3 bases are TGTGCCAGCAGTCAGAATGGAGGGTCTAATGAAAAACTGTTTTTT. It specifies CASSQNGGSNEKLFF.

The chain has TRBV7-3 and TRBJ2-7; 11 bases are a match to TRBD1. The CDR3 consists of 16 residues. V was clipped by 5 bases and J by 0 bases; unmatched bases: 6. Germline V gene sequence: CDR1 SGHTA, CDR2 FQGTGA. The CDR3, as DNA: TGTGCCAGCAGCGGACAGGGGGCTTCCGGCTCCTACGAGCAGTACTTC. Translation gives CASSGQGASGSYEQYF. The full variable domain, rest sourced from reference TRBV7-3 and TRBJ2-7, is GAGVSQTPSNKVTEKGKYVELRCDPISGHTALYWYRQSLGQGPEFLIYFQGTGAADDSGLPNDRFFAVRPEGSVSTLKIQRTERGDSAVYLCASSGQGASGSYEQYFGPGTRLTVT.

This chain links TRBV28 with TRBJ2-7, with 7 bases fitting TRBD2. Germline lookup yields CDR1 MDHEN and CDR2 SYDVKM. The CDR3 contains 12 residues. With 11 bases clipped from V and 0 bases from J, the junction kept 4 bases outside the gene matches. The chain's CDR3 is CASQRDSYEQYF. In DNA form, the CDR3 reads TGTGCCTCCCAGCGGGACTCCTACGAGCAGTACTTC.

In its sample, this clone was seen once. V and J are TRBV13 and TRBJ2-1, with a weak D call TRBD2 (6 bases). The ends were cut back, 4 bases at V and 7 bases at J, with 11 bases in the middle. Germline V gives CDR1 PRHDT, CDR2 FYEKMQ (reference sequence). CDR3 size: 13 residues. Here the CDR3 reads CASSWDGGNEQFF. For the CDR3, the DNA is TGTGCCAGCAGCTGGGATGGGGGGAATGAGCAGTTCTTC.

The chain couples TRBV27 to TRBJ2-3; TRBD1 agrees at 10 bases. V trimming: 2 bases; J trimming: 2 bases; junction bases outside the gene matches: 4. This CDR3 comprises 16 residues. CDR1 is MNHEY, CDR2 SMNVEV, per germline (reference sequence). The CDR3 nucleotides read TGTGCCAGCAGTTTAGGGACAGGGGCTTCCACAGATACGCAGTATTTT. Protein sequence: CASSLGTGASTDTQYF.

Note on this clone: The sample contains more than one DNA sequence encoding this CDR3. The chain combines TRBV2 with TRBJ1-1; 10 bases map to TRBD1. V dropped 5 bases and J dropped 5; count of bases not matched to a gene: 8. Germline V gene sequence: CDR1 SNHLY, CDR2 FYNNEI. The CDR3 has 15 amino acids. The CDR3 reads CASSPRTGGRTEAFF. The CDR3 DNA reads TGTGCCAGCAGTCCCCGGACAGGGGGTAGGACTGAAGCTTTCTTT.

This chain connects TRBV27 to TRBJ2-5; 7 bases fit TRBD2. Losses at the gene ends were 4 bases for V and 5 bases for J; bases not matched to a gene: 10. CDR3 length: 15 amino acids. Germline CDR1 reads MNHEY; CDR2 reads SMNVEV (reference sequence). The CDR3 loop reads CASSSGGRGRETQYF. The CDR3 nucleotides are TGTGCCAGCAGTTCGGGGGGAAGGGGACGTGAGACCCAGTACTTC.

CDR3 residues: CASSQGGGLGYEQYF. DNA for the CDR3: TGTGCCAGCAGCCAAGGCGGGGGACTCGGCTACGAGCAGTACTTC. The rearrangement joins TRBV5-4 to TRBJ2-7, with 7 nucleotides matching TRBD2. J lost 3 bases, V lost 4 bases, and 10 bases had no gene match. Germline V CDR1 and CDR2: SGHNT, YYREEE (reference sequence). The CDR3 extends over 15 amino acids. The full variable domain, rest sourced from reference TRBV5-4 and TRBJ2-7, is ETGVTQSPTHLIKTRGQQVTLRCSSQSGHNTVSWYQQALGQGPQFIFQYYREEENGRGNFPPRFSGLQFPNYSSELNVNALELDDSALYLCASSQGGGLGYEQYFGPGTRLTVT.

Comments on this clone: The same CDR3 arises from other DNA sequences in this sample as well. The chain employs TRBV6-5 and TRBJ1-2; D is possibly TRBD1 (5 bases). Trimming stripped 0 bases from V and 8 bases from J, with 10 bases between. This CDR3 has 13 residues. The germline gives CDR1 MNHEY, CDR2 SVGAGI. The DNA for the CDR3 is TGTGCCAGCAGTTACTCATCAGGGTCCGGCTACACCTTC. As protein: CASSYSSGSGYTF.

The rearrangement links TRBV5-1 to TRBJ2-1, with unresolved D. From germline, CDR1 is SGHRS and CDR2 YFSETQ. This CDR3 has 15 residues. The V end lost 3 bases, the J end lost 15 bases, and 25 bases lay between the germline ends. This CDR3 reads CASSSQSQATQRRFF. Here the CDR3 DNA reads TGCGCCAGCAGCTCCCAGTCCCAGGCCACCCAACGGCGGTTCTTC. The whole variable domain, remainder taken from reference TRBV5-1 and TRBJ2-1, is KAGVTQTPRYLIKTRGQQVTLSCSPISGHRSVSWYQQTPGQGLQFLFEYFSETQRNKGNFPGRFSGRQFSNSRSEMNVSTLELGDSALYLCASSSQSQATQRRFFGPGTRLTVL.

This chain's CDR3 is CASSLVSNSYNEQFF. The CDR3, as DNA: TGTGCCAGCAGCTTGGTATCGAACTCCTACAATGAGCAGTTCTTC. The chain couples TRBV5-6 to TRBJ2-1, with D unresolved. The CDR3 length is 15 residues. Per germline, CDR1 SGHDT and CDR2 YYEEEE. Trimming stripped 0 bases from V and 0 bases from J, with 7 bases between. Combining the CDR3 with reference TRBV5-6 and TRBJ2-1 gives the whole variable domain DAGVTQSPTHLIKTRGQQVTLRCSPKSGHDTVSWYQQALGQGPQFIFQYYEEEERQRGNFPDRFSGHQFPNYSSELNVNALLLGDSALYLCASSLVSNSYNEQFFGPGTRLTVL.

V is TRBV2 and J is TRBJ1-1; no definite D call. Germline CDR1 and CDR2: SNHLY and FYNNEI. The V end was cut by 3 bases, the J end by 10 bases, with 18 bases between. CDR3 length: 14 amino acids. The CDR3 DNA reads as TGTGCCAGCAGTGAGAACGGAGTACCCCTTCGAGCTTTCTTT. Encoded protein: CASSENGVPLRAFF.

The chain combines TRBV28 with TRBJ1-2; tentatively, D is TRBD1 (5 bases). The CDR3 loop spans 14 amino acids. The V end lost 3 bases, the J end lost 5 bases, and 13 bases lay between the germline ends. The germline V gene has CDR1 MDHEN and CDR2 SYDVKM. DNA for the CDR3: TGTGCCAGCAGTTTTCCCCAGGGTCGTTATGGCTACACCTTC. Translating gives CASSFPQGRYGYTF.

The chain links TRBV29-1 to TRBJ1-2; D is possibly TRBD1 (6 bases). Germline CDR1 SQVTM, CDR2 ANQGSEA. Trimming pared 7 bases from V and 8 bases from J, leaving 17 bases between. This CDR3 is built from 12 residues. The CDR3 reads CSGSGSGGGYTF. In nucleotides, the CDR3 is TGCAGCGGCTCGGGTTCTGGGGGCGGCTACACCTTC.

V is TRBV28 and J is TRBJ2-7; 9 bases are shared with TRBD1. Germline CDR1 and CDR2: MDHEN and SYDVKM. Unmatched junction bases numbered 11, after V lost 11 bases and J lost 3 bases. The length of the CDR3 is 14 residues. CDR3 nucleotides: TGTGCCTCGAGCGATGGGACAGGGATCTACGAGCAGTACTTC. It translates to CASSDGTGIYEQYF.

The V gene is TRBV6-1, the J gene TRBJ1-4; D call uncertain. CDR1 and CDR2 from the germline V gene are MNHNS and SASEGT. Trimming stripped 0 bases from V and 0 bases from J, with 14 bases between. This CDR3 has 18 residues. This CDR3 is CASSEAGKGSATNEKLFF. The CDR3 region has the DNA TGTGCCAGCAGTGAAGCGGGCAAGGGATCGGCAACTAATGAAAAACTGTTTTTT.

V gene TRBV9 combines with J gene TRBJ1-4; tentatively, D is TRBD1 (6 bases). CDR3 size: 14 residues. Trimming removed 3 bases from V and 4 bases from J, with 10 bases in between. Looked up from germline, CDR1 is SGDLS and CDR2 is YYNGEE. The chain's CDR3 is CASSEGQVNEKLFF. In DNA form, the CDR3 reads TGTGCCAGCAGCGAGGGACAAGTTAATGAAAAACTGTTTTTT.